This T cell receptor beta chain was found in a study of regulatory T cells in long-lasting Graves disease. This clonotype appeared many times. V dropped 9 bases and J dropped 4; count of bases not matched to a gene: 12. The CDR3 is made up of 15 amino acids. The germline V gene has CDR1 SNHLY and CDR2 FYNNEI. Building of the TCR beta libraries involved iRepertoire HTBI primers and Arm-PCR of CDR3 regions. Using its own MiXCR run on the multiplex PCR reads, TCRdb lists one record per CDR3 protein. The table lists about 530,000 distinct CDR3 sequences, about 16% of them singletons. Time point here: newly diagnosed GD, antithyroid drugs for less than 3 months. Preparation of the TCR library used RNA extracted from PBMCs. These same records also appear under a second study, on T cells in Graves' hyperthyroidism and ophthalmopathy.

The starting material was peripheral blood mononuclear cells (PBMCs), obtained at new diagnosis, from a patient treated with antithyroid drugs. This TCR was recovered from a woman aged 35-60 years with Graves disease. This rearrangement joins TRBV2 to TRBJ2-5; TRBD1 aligns across 9 bases. The CDR3 is CASGGRDRGGETQYF. The CDR3 DNA reads as TGTGCCAGTGGCGGAAGAGACAGGGGGGGAGAGACCCAGTACTTC.